This is a list of T cell receptor beta chains from one sample in a study of cytomegalovirus exposure and HLA in healthy donors. The data were produced by immunoSEQ multiplex PCR, yet TCRdb's version contains in-frame clones alone and is incomplete. The repertoire consists of some 150,000 clones, with roughly two thirds occurring once and the leading ten covering under 3.5%. Sequenced: PBMCs. These receptors were collected from a woman in her 30s in good health and CMV-seronegative. Each CDR3 is given without its conserved first and last residue.

J: TRBJ1-5
V: TRBV10-2
CDR3: ASTGTRQGQPQH

J: TRBJ2-5
V: TRBV5-5
CDR3: ASSLGAGAQETQY

J: TRBJ2-6
V: TRBV2
CDR3: ASSVLASGANVLT

J: TRBJ2-5
V: TRBV5-1
CDR3: ATLLCRGQETQY

J: TRBJ2-3
V: TRBV20-1
CDR3: SASTSLGQY

J: TRBJ2-5
V: TRBV30
CDR3: AWSVSGTGGETQY

J: TRBJ2-5
V: TRBV29-1
CDR3: SVGISGSGETQY

J: TRBJ2-7
V: TRBV4-1
CDR3: ASSHLGTSGSEQY

J: TRBJ1-1
V: TRBV5-4
CDR3: ASSLELGGDAEAF

J: TRBJ1-3
V: TRBV5-1
CDR3: ASSDPGSGNTIY

J: TRBJ1-4
V: TRBV6-5
CDR3: ASRSYEKLF

J: TRBJ2-7
V: TRBV10-3
CDR3: AISESFGSSYEQY

J: TRBJ1-6
V: TRBV19
CDR3: VRGQRYNSPLH

J: TRBJ2-2
V: TRBV11-2
CDR3: ASSLDWLAGRTGELF

J: TRBJ2-1
V: TRBV2
CDR3: ASSKTRTSGDRGEQF